This T cell receptor (beta chain) was captured by sequencing in a study of spatial heterogeneity in lung cancer (dated by TCRdb to the late 2010s). A note on the overall study: Beta-chain transcripts were consistently detected in greater numbers than alpha-chain transcripts, which likely reflected higher beta-chain transcript abundance. At surgery, both alpha and beta chains were TCR-sequenced in 200 to 250 tumor regions, approximately 64 matched nontumor lung samples and 56 PBMC samples. The study quantitatively compared TCR alpha and beta repertoires across multiple tumor regions, matched nontumor lung and blood in non-small cell lung cancer. TCR transcript counts in tumor regions correlated strongly with a T cell transcriptional module score from matched bulk RNA-seq. Nonsynonymous mutation counts, determined by whole-exome sequencing of tumor tissue, were related to features of the TCR repertoire. In the raw uncorrected reads, each unique combination of TCR and UMI appeared on average more than ten times.

Read against the paper, the sample's time point label means: sample taken at primary tumor resection. Donors were approximately 72 patients with early-stage, untreated non-small cell lung cancer from the lung TRACERx cohort. TCR sequencing used whole RNA extracted from tumor and nontumor lung tissue, or from cryopreserved PBMC samples, without cell sorting. Patients were selected for TCR sequencing only if sufficient RNA was available from at least two tumor regions. Before selection, tumor and adjacent nontumor lung specimens were reviewed by a lung pathologist. Results the study describes overall, beyond this receptor: The count of ubiquitous expanded TCRs correlated with the count of ubiquitous nonsynonymous mutations, and the count of regional expanded TCRs correlated with the count of regional nonsynonymous mutations. Estimated TCR-seq coverage of tumor T cells was only around 7.2% for alpha chains and about 12% for beta chains. Confirming at a functional level the hypothesis that regional TCRs recognize regional mutations was considered to require additional single-cell paired TCR alpha and beta sequencing. The tumor nonsynonymous mutation count correlated with the number of expanded alpha and beta TCRs within the tumor.

Library generation was performed with 5' RACE. The sequencer was a NextSeq 500. To allow correction of PCR and sequencing errors, the TCR library protocol tagged every TCR cDNA molecule with a unique molecular identifier. The study's own analysis went as follows. TCR identification, UMI-based error correction and CDR3 extraction were performed with Decombinator tools. TCRs above a frequency of 2 per 1,000, corresponding to the top 1% of the tumor frequency distribution, were defined as expanded. Expanded tumor TCRs statistically deemed absent (corrected P<0.05) from at least one tumor region were classed as regional, and all other expanded tumor TCRs were classed as ubiquitous. Renyi diversity was calculated using the R vegan package after each repertoire was subsampled 100 times to 5,000 TCRs. CDR3 similarity networks were built from amino acid triplet string-kernel similarity, with CDR3s being connected when pairwise similarity was above 0.82. TCRdb reprocessing: public reads trimmed at Q25 with fastp, clones called with MiXCR, in-frame beta chains kept. A single entry per CDR3 protein holds the most common genes and DNA from its merged rows. Clone size and V and J calls follow TCRdb, not the original study. In all, the sample holds 3,000 to 4,500 distinct CDR3 sequences, and roughly 6.9% of those were seen once. Approximately 20% of the sample lies in the top ten.

This clonotype is judged medium-sized (0.01 to 0.1%). The antigen it binds to is not known. No clone much larger than this one lies a single base away; base qualities are absent. A library prepared for alpha chains yielded this beta chain as an off-target read; its size is of little meaning. Clipping removes 4 bases from V and 8 bases from J, with 8 as the unmatched junction base count. The CDR3 spans 13 residues, from the cysteine through the phenylalanine. The DNA shown is the 39-base CDR3, in frame from base 1. Via the germline V gene (reference sequence), CDR1 is SGHNT and CDR2 YYREEE. The sequence came from a male donor with early-stage non-small cell lung cancer. The V and J genes are TRBV5-4 and TRBJ1-2, with 7 bases in between that match TRBD1. Here the sequenced sample was lung tumor tissue, taken at surgery. The CDR3 region: CASSIQGLDGYTF. The DNA sequence is given as TGTGCCAGCAGCATACAGGGGTTAGACGGCTACACCTTC.